Shown below are 3 T cell receptor beta chains from a single sample sequenced in a study of blood T cell repertoires in COVID-19. The assay was immunoSEQ multiplex PCR, and TCRdb's table has in-frame clones only and misses some. The sample records more than 300,000 clones, 88% being singletons. The sequencing input was PBMCs or T cells enriched from blood (not recorded which). The receptor source for this set is a woman between 18 and 30 years old who had recovered from COVID-19.

The CDR3, as DNA: TGTGCCAGCAGCTTAAGTGGCAGGGGGCATGAAAAACTGTTTTTT. Translation gives CASSLSGRGHEKLFF. The V and J genes are TRBV7-3 and TRBJ1-4; 8 nucleotides align to TRBD1. This CDR3 has 15 residues. CDR1 and CDR2 from the germline V gene are SGHTA and FQGTGA. The junction had 4 bases not matched to a gene; V was cut back by 1 base and J by 6 bases.

The chain employs TRBV30 and TRBJ1-5, with D perhaps TRBD1 (5 bases). This CDR3 comprises 16 residues. V dropped 0 bases and J dropped 0 bases, with 12 bases sitting between them. CDR1 is GTSNPN and CDR2 is SVGIG in the germline V gene (reference sequence). Here the CDR3 reads CAWSVRWGGSNQPQHF. The CDR3 nucleotides read TGTGCCTGGAGTGTACGGTGGGGGGGTAGCAATCAGCCCCAGCATTTT.

V and J are TRBV6-5 and TRBJ1-2, with 8 bases lining up with TRBD1. Germline lookup yields CDR1 MNHEY and CDR2 SVGAGI. V gave up 11 bases and J gave up 5 bases; unmatched junction bases: 13. The CDR3 runs 14 residues. The CDR3 sequence: CASKKAQGEYGYTF. The CDR3 DNA reads as TGTGCCTCCAAAAAGGCACAGGGGGAGTATGGCTACACCTTC.